The rows below give T cell receptor beta chains drawn from one sample of a study of long-term antiretroviral therapy in people with HIV. This table comes from immunoSEQ multiplex PCR, and its TCRdb copy is limited to in-frame clones, with some not included. Seen here are 25,000 to 40,000 clones, about 98% observed once, and the top ten hold approximately 2%. The sequences come from unsorted PBMCs, collected 7.6 years after starting antiretroviral therapy. All receptors come from a man aged 30 to 45 with HIV. The CDR3 runs from the conserved cysteine through the conserved F or W. A D gene is named only where the DNA matches it firmly. Clone sizes are given selectively: once, few, many, or a class where the clone is expanded.

TRBV4-3	NA	NA	TRBJ1-1	TGCGCCAGCAGCCAAGGGCTCGTGAGCACTGAAGCTTTCTTT	CASSQGLVSTEAFF
TRBV4-3	NA	once	TRBJ2-7	TGCGCCAGCAGCCAAGAGTGGGCCGGGTACGAGCAGTACTTC	CASSQEWAGYEQYF
TRBV5-1	NA	NA	TRBJ1-4	TGCGCCAGCACCTCCCAGGAGGGGGATGAAAAACTGTTTTTT	CASTSQEGDEKLFF
TRBV19	NA	NA	TRBJ1-3	TGTGCCAGTAGTCACAGAACACAGAGCTCTGGAAACACCATATATTTT	CASSHRTQSSGNTIYF
TRBV5-1	TRBD2	NA	TRBJ2-3	TGCGCCAGCAGCCCCTTAGCGGGGGGGATAGCAGATACGCAGTATTTT	CASSPLAGGIADTQYF
TRBV7-7	TRBD1	NA	TRBJ2-3	TGTGCTAGCAGCTTAGCCAAGGACAGGGAGGGCACAGATACGCAGTATTTT	CASSLAKDREGTDTQYF
TRBV2	TRBD1	NA	TRBJ2-1	TGTGCTGCCAGCAGGGGGCCCTCCTACAATGAGCAGTTCTTC	CAASRGPSYNEQFF
TRBV7-8	TRBD1	NA	TRBJ2-7	TGTGCCAGCAGCCCAAGTGCCCCGGGACAGGGCTACGAGCAGTACTTC	CASSPSAPGQGYEQYF
TRBV7-7	NA	NA	TRBJ2-3	TGTGCTAGCAGCCCTCTTGGGCTGGGGACGCAGTATTTT	CASSPLGLGTQYF
TRBV4-2	TRBD2	NA	TRBJ2-2	TGTGCCAGCAGCCCGAGCGGGGGGGCCGTCACCGGGGAGCTGTTTTTT	CASSPSGGAVTGELFF
TRBV9	NA	NA	TRBJ2-3	TGTGCCAGCAGCGCCTGGGCAACCAGCACGGATACGCAGTATTTT	CASSAWATSTDTQYF
TRBV6-5	TRBD1	NA	TRBJ2-3	TGTGCCAGCAGTGACAGGGGAGTAGATACGCAGTATTTT	CASSDRGVDTQYF